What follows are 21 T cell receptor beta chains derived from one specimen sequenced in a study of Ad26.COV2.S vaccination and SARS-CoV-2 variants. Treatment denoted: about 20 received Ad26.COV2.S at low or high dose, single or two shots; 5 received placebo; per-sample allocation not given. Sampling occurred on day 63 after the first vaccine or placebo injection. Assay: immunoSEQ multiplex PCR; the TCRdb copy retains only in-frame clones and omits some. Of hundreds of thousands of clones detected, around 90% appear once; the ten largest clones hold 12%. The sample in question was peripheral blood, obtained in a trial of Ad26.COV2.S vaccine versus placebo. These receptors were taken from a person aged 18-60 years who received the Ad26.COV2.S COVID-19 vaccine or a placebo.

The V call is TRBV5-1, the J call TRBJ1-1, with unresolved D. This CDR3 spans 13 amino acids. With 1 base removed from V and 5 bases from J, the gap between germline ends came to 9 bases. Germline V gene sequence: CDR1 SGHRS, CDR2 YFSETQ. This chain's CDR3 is CASSLSTGTEAFF. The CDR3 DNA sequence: TGCGCCAGCAGCTTGTCTACGGGGACTGAAGCTTTCTTT.

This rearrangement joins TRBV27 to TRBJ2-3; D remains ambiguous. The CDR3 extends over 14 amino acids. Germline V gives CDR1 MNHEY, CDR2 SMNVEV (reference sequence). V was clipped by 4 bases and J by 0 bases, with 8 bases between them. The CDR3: CASSWAPSTDTQYF. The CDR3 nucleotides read TGTGCCAGCAGTTGGGCCCCGAGCACAGATACGCAGTATTTT.

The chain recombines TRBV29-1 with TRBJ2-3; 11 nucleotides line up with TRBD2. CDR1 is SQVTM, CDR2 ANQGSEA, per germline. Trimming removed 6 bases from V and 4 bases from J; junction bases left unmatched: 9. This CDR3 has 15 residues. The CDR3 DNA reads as TGCAGCGTGGGGAGGCTAGCGGGAGGCGCAGATACGCAGTATTTT. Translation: CSVGRLAGGADTQYF.

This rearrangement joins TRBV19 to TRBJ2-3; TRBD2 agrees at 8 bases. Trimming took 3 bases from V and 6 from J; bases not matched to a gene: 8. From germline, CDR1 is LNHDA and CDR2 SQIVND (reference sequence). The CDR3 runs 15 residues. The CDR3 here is CASSISGGPGDTQYF. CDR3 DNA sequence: TGTGCCAGTAGTATCTCGGGAGGGCCCGGGGATACGCAGTATTTT.

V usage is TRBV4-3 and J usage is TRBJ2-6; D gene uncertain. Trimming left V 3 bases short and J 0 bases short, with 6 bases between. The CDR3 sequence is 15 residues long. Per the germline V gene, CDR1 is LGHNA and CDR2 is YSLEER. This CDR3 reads CASSQSVSGANVLTF. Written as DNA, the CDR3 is TGCGCCAGCAGCCAGTCGGTCTCTGGGGCCAACGTCCTGACTTTC.

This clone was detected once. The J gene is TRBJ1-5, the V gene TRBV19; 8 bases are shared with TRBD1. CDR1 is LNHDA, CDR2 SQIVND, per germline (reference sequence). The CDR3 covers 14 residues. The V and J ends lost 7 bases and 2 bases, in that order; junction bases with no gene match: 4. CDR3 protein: CASMKTGGNQPQHF. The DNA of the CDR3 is TGTGCCAGTATGAAGACAGGGGGCAATCAGCCCCAGCATTTT.

This chain's CDR3 is CASSERTGISDTQYF. CDR3 coding DNA: TGCGCCAGCAGCGAGAGGACAGGGATCTCAGATACGCAGTATTTT. V and J are TRBV5-1 and TRBJ2-3; 8 bases match TRBD1. The CDR3 runs to 15 residues. The ends lost 4 bases at V and 4 bases at J; junction bases unmatched: 8. The germline gives CDR1 SGHRS, CDR2 YFSETQ.

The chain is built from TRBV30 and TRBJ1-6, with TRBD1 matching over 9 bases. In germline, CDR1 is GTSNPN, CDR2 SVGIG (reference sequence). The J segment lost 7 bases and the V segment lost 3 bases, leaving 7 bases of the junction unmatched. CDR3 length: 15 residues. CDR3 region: CAWRARDRENSPLHF. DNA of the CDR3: TGTGCCTGGAGGGCCCGGGACAGGGAGAATTCACCCCTCCACTTT. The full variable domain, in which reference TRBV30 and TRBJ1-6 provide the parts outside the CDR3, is SQTIHQWPATLVQPVGSPLSLECTVEGTSNPNLYWYRQAAGRGLQLLFYSVGIGQISSEVPQNLSASRPQDRQFILSSKKLLLSDSGFYLCAWRARDRENSPLHFGNGTRLTVT.

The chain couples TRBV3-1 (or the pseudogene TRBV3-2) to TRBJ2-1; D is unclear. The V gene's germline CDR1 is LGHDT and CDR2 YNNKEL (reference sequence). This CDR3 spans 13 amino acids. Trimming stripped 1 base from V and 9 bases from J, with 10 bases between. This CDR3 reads CASSQVGHGEQFF. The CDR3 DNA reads TGTGCCAGCAGCCAAGTGGGTCACGGTGAGCAGTTCTTC.

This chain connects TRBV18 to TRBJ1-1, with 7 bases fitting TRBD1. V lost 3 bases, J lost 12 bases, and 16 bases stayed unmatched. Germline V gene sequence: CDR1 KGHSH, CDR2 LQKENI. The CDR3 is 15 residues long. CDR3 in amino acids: CASSPDAGTAGTTFF. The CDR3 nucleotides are TGTGCCAGCTCACCCGATGCCGGGACAGCGGGGACAACTTTCTTT.

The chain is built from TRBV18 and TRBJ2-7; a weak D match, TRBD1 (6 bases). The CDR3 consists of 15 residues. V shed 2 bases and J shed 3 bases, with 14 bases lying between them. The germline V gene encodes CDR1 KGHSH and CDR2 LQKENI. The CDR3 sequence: CASSPTGHGHYEQYF. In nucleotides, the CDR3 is TGTGCCAGCTCACCAACGGGACATGGCCACTACGAGCAGTACTTC.

The CDR3 nucleotides are TGTGCCAGCAGCGAGGGGCGTCAGGACACCGGGGAGCTGTTTTTT. Translated, it gives CASSEGRQDTGELFF. This chain joins TRBV9 and TRBJ2-2, with D perhaps matching TRBD1 (5 bases). Germline CDR1 and CDR2: SGDLS and YYNGEE. The CDR3 is 15 residues long. Trimming took 3 bases from V and 3 from J, leaving 12 bases between them.

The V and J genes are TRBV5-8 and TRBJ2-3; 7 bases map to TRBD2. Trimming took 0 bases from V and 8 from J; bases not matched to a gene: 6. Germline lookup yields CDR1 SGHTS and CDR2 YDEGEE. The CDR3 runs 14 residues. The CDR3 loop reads CASSLGGRARTQYF. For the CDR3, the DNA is TGTGCCAGCAGCTTGGGAGGGAGGGCCCGTACGCAGTATTTT.

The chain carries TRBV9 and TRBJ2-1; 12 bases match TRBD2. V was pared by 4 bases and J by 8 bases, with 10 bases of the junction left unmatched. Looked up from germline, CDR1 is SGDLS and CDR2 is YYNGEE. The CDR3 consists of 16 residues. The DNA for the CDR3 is TGTGCCAGCAGCCCCCCCCTAGCGGGAGGGTTAGATGAGCAGTTCTTC. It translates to CASSPPLAGGLDEQFF.

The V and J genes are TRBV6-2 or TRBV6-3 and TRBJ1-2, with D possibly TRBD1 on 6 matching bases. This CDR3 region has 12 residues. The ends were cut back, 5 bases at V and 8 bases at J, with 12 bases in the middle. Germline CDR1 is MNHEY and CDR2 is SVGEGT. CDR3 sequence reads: CASSRTAGGYTF. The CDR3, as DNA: TGTGCCAGCAGTAGGACAGCCGGGGGCTACACCTTC.

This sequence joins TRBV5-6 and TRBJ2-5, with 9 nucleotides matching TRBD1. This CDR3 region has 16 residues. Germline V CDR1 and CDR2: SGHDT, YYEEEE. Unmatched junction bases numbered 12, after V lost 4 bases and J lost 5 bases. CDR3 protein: CASSAKPGQGWETQYF. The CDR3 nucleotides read TGTGCCAGCAGCGCAAAACCGGGACAGGGATGGGAGACCCAGTACTTC.

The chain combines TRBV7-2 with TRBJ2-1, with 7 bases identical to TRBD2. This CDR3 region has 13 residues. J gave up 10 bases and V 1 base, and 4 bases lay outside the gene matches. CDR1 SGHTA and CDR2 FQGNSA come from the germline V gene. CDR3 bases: TGTGCCAGCAGCTTAGGACTAGCAGCAGAGCAGTTCTTC. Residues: CASSLGLAAEQFF.

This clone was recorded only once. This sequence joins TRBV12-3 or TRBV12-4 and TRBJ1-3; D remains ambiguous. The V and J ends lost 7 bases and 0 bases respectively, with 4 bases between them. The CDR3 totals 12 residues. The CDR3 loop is CASTGSGNTIYF. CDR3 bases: TGTGCCAGCACGGGCTCTGGAAACACCATATATTTT.

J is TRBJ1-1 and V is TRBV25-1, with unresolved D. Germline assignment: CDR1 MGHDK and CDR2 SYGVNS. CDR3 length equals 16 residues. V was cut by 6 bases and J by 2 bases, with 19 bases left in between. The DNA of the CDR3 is TGTGCCAGCAGCGGAGGCGTCGGGGTTGGTAACACTGAAGCTTTCTTT. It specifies CASSGGVGVGNTEAFF. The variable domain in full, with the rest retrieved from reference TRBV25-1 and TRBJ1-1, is EADIYQTPRYLVIGTGKKITLECSQTMGHDKMYWYQQDPGMELHLIHYSYGVNSTEKGDLSSESTVSRIRTEHFPLTLESARPSHTSQYLCASSGGVGVGNTEAFFGQGTRLTVV.

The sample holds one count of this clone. The CDR3, as DNA: TGTGCCAGCAGCCCGACTAGCAGCTACCAAGAGACCCAGTACTTC. This codes for CASSPTSSYQETQYF. The chain carries TRBV7-3 and TRBJ2-5; TRBD2 matches 7 bases. Germline V gene lookup returns CDR1 SGHTA and CDR2 FQGTGA. V dropped 5 bases and J dropped 0; count of bases not matched to a gene: 6. The CDR3 is 15 residues long.

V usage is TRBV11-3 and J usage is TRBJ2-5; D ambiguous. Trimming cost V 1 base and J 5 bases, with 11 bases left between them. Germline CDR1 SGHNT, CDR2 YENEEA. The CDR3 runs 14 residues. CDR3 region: CASSLAAGVETQYF. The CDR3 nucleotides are TGTGCCAGCAGCTTAGCTGCTGGGGTGGAGACCCAGTACTTC.